What follows are 26 T cell receptor beta chains derived from one specimen sequenced in a study of T-cell memory formation after mild COVID-19 (dated by TCRdb to the early 2020s). The library was generated by 5' RACE. Sequenced on an Illumina NovaSeq 6000. Using fastp at Q25 and MiXCR, TCRdb reprocessed the public reads and kept productive beta chains. Here each entry gathers all rows of one CDR3 protein and keeps the most common genes and DNA. The sample yields about 350,000 distinct CDR3 sequences; roughly an eighth were counted once. Roughly 22% of the sample lies in the top ten. The specimen sequenced was PBMCs or a T cell subset sorted from them (not recorded which). The receptors were sampled from a man younger than 30 who had mild COVID-19 (a few samples of this study predate the infection). The sample titles of this study are shuffled in the database, so cell type and time point are left out; the donor was told from shared clones.

The chain links TRBV6-5 to TRBJ2-6, with D perhaps matching TRBD2 (5 bases). The CDR3 covers 18 residues. Deletions cut 4 bases from V and 0 bases from J, with 16 bases between. Per the germline V gene, CDR1 is MNHEY and CDR2 is SVGAGI. The CDR3 DNA reads as TGTGCCAGCAGTTCTTTGGTGCGGAGGAGCTCTGGGGCCAACGTCCTGACTTTC. Translation: CASSSLVRRSSGANVLTF.

This chain joins TRBV21-1 and TRBJ1-1. TRBV21-1 corresponds to a pseudogene. This CDR3 is 10 amino acids long. The CDR3 loop is CARWNTEAFF. As DNA, the CDR3 is TGTGCCAGGTGGAACACTGAAGCTTTCTTT.

This rearrangement joins TRBV7-3 to TRBJ1-6; no clear D gene. V was trimmed by 6 bases and J by 3 bases, leaving 6 bases between them. The CDR3 is 13 amino acids. CDR1 is SGHTA, CDR2 FQGTGA, per germline. CDR3 region: CASREDYNSPLHF. In DNA form, the CDR3 reads TGTGCCAGCAGAGAAGACTATAATTCACCCCTCCACTTT.

This clonotype was detected many times. V and J are TRBV7-9 and TRBJ1-4, with TRBD1 identical over 8 bases. There are 14 residues in the CDR3. Germline assignment: CDR1 SEHNR and CDR2 FQNEAQ (reference sequence). Trimming removed 3 bases from V and 7 bases from J; junction bases left unmatched: 4. CDR3 DNA: TGTGCCAGCAGCTTGACAGGGGATGGTGAAAAACTGTTTTTT. Translating gives CASSLTGDGEKLFF.

The J gene is TRBJ1-2, the V gene TRBV5-4; TRBD1 agrees at 7 bases. Germline-derived CDR1 and CDR2 are SGHNT and YYREEE (reference sequence). The CDR3 runs to 14 residues. Trimming took 0 bases from V and 4 from J; bases not matched to a gene: 3. The CDR3 loop reads CASSLERDSYGYTF. The DNA of the CDR3 is TGTGCCAGCAGCTTGGAAAGGGACAGCTATGGCTACACCTTC.

The rearrangement joins TRBV12-3 or TRBV12-4 to TRBJ1-3, with D maybe TRBD1 (5 bases). V was cut by 5 bases and J by 9 bases, with 14 bases left in between. The CDR3 extends over 13 amino acids. This CDR3 is CASSRDGGTTIYF. The DNA for the CDR3 is TGTGCCAGCAGTCGGGACGGTGGGACCACCATATATTTT.

V usage is TRBV18 and J usage is TRBJ2-5, with D unclear. Per the germline V gene, CDR1 is KGHSH and CDR2 is LQKENI. The ends were cut back, 3 bases at V and 1 base at J, with 6 bases in the middle. The CDR3 extends over 13 amino acids. CDR3 in amino acids: CASSPAIQETQYF. The CDR3 DNA reads as TGTGCCAGCTCACCGGCGATCCAAGAGACCCAGTACTTC.

This clonotype came up many times. The chain links TRBV7-3 to TRBJ2-2, with D unclear. Germline lookup yields CDR1 SGHTA and CDR2 FQGTGA. The CDR3 length is 15 residues. V lost 5 bases and J 0 bases, leaving 10 bases between the germline ends. The CDR3 sequence: CASSPGGSNTGELFF. Written as DNA, the CDR3 is TGTGCCAGCAGCCCCGGTGGTTCGAACACCGGGGAGCTGTTTTTT.

In its sample, this clonotype was seen many times. The V call is TRBV12-3 or TRBV12-4, the J call TRBJ2-5; either TRBD1 or TRBD2 may fit D (5 bases each). There are 14 residues in the CDR3. Trimming removed 6 bases at V and 4 bases at J, with 15 bases between. The CDR3 coding sequence is TGTGCCAGCAGCTCCGGGACGGTGCCAGAGACCCAGTACTTC. Amino acids: CASSSGTVPETQYF.

In this sample, this clonotype turned up many times. The rearrangement joins TRBV10-3 to TRBJ1-5; 11 bases match TRBD1. The germline V gene encodes CDR1 ENHRY and CDR2 SYGVKD. The CDR3 consists of 12 residues. V was pared by 10 bases and J by 5 bases, with 1 base of the junction left unmatched. This CDR3 is CATGQGDQPQHF. The CDR3 DNA is TGTGCCACGGGACAGGGGGATCAGCCCCAGCATTTT.

This clonotype has only a few counts. The chain recombines TRBV7-2 with TRBJ1-2, with D hard to call. Germline-derived CDR1 and CDR2 are SGHTA and FQGNSA. Trimming took 1 base from V and 4 from J, leaving 7 bases between them. This CDR3 spans 13 amino acids. CDR3 region: CASSLVAGYGYTF. CDR3 nucleotide sequence: TGTGCCAGCAGCTTAGTCGCGGGCTATGGCTACACCTTC.

The genes are TRBV21-1 and TRBJ1-4; TRBD1, the D gene given by the table, was not confirmed from the DNA. TRBV21-1 counts as a pseudogene. CDR3 size: 16 residues. The CDR3 nucleotides are TGTGCCAGCAGCCTGGACGGAGGGGGCAAAAATGAAAAACTGTTTTTT. Protein product: CASSLDGGGKNEKLFF.

CDR3 amino acids: CASSFARTGRDTQYF. CDR3 DNA sequence: TGTGCCAGCAGCTTTGCCCGGACAGGGCGGGATACGCAGTATTTT. V usage is TRBV5-6 and J usage is TRBJ2-3, with TRBD1 matching over 8 bases. The germline V gene encodes CDR1 SGHDT and CDR2 YYEEEE. Trimming removed 2 bases from V and 6 bases from J; junction bases left unmatched: 8. The CDR3 loop spans 15 amino acids.

This clonotype was seen ten or more times. This chain uses TRBV5-1 with TRBJ2-2; TRBD1 or TRBD2 may be the D gene (5 bases each). The CDR3 extends over 14 amino acids. Looked up from germline, CDR1 is SGHRS and CDR2 is YFSETQ. Trimming took off 6 bases at V and 3 bases at J, with 12 bases between the two ends. The CDR3: CASTGTAYTGELFF. The CDR3 DNA follows: TGCGCCAGCACCGGGACCGCCTACACCGGGGAGCTGTTTTTT.

J is TRBJ1-5 and V is TRBV6-4, with D unclear. Germline V CDR1 and CDR2: MRHNA, SNTAGT. CDR3 length: 13 amino acids. Between the trimmed V and J ends, which lost 3 bases and 1 base, there was a span of 4 bases. For the CDR3, the DNA is TGTGCCAGCAGTGAGGCAAGCAATCAGCCCCAGCATTTT. This codes for CASSEASNQPQHF.

This clonotype was seen a handful of times. The rearrangement links TRBV5-1 to TRBJ2-5; no firm D call. The CDR3 is 15 residues long. Germline CDR1 SGHRS, CDR2 YFSETQ. The V end lost 2 bases, the J end lost 4 bases, and 15 bases lay between the germline ends. DNA of the CDR3: TGCGCCAGCAGCTTAGGCCTAGAGGTGGGAGAGACCCAGTACTTC. This sequence encodes CASSLGLEVGETQYF.

This clonotype occurred a few times. The rearrangement links TRBV7-6 to TRBJ2-2, with a tentative D call TRBD2 (7 bases). V dropped 1 base and J dropped 4 bases, with 16 bases sitting between them. Germline lookup yields CDR1 SGHVS and CDR2 FNYEAQ. The CDR3 runs to 17 residues. The CDR3 loop reads CASSLEAGAIVTGELFF. The CDR3, as DNA: TGTGCCAGCAGCTTAGAGGCGGGGGCGATTGTCACCGGGGAGCTGTTTTTT.

This clonotype was counted between two and nine times. This chain joins TRBV20-1 and TRBJ2-3; D is unresolved. The CDR3 is 13 residues long. V was clipped by 6 bases and J by 5 bases, with 15 bases between them. CDR1 and CDR2 from the germline V gene are DFQATT and SNEGSKA (reference sequence). The CDR3 nucleotides are TGCAGTGCCCATCCGGACCGCCGAGATACGCAGTATTTT. This translates into CSAHPDRRDTQYF.

This clonotype has just a few counts. The chain uses TRBV11-2 and TRBJ1-2; D is unresolved. V gave up 6 bases and J gave up 3 bases, with 14 bases separating them. CDR1 is SGHAT, CDR2 FQNNGV, per germline. The CDR3 loop spans 14 amino acids. The CDR3 bases are TGTGCCAGCAGTTCCCTCGGAGGGCACTATGGCTACACCTTC. It yields the protein CASSSLGGHYGYTF.

The chain carries TRBV19 and TRBJ2-1; TRBD1 matches at 10 bases. The germline V gene has CDR1 LNHDA and CDR2 SQIVND (reference sequence). After removal of 6 bases from V and 6 bases from J, the junction contained 5 bases not matched to a gene. The length of the CDR3 is 14 residues. CDR3 in amino acids: CASSGTGAFNEQFF. As DNA, the CDR3 is TGTGCCAGTAGCGGGACAGGGGCCTTCAATGAGCAGTTCTTC.

This clonotype showed up just a few times. V gene TRBV4-1 combines with J gene TRBJ1-1; the D gene is possibly TRBD1 (6 bases). The V gene lost 3 bases and the J gene lost 3 bases, with 20 bases spanning the gap. This CDR3 has 17 residues. Germline V lookup: CDR1 MGHRA, CDR2 YSYEKL. The DNA of the CDR3 is TGCGCCAGCAGCCAGAAAAAGACAGGACTTTGGGACACTGAAGCTTTCTTT. This codes for CASSQKKTGLWDTEAFF.

This clonotype was seen a few times. The chain couples TRBV7-9 to TRBJ1-2, with TRBD1 as a possible D gene (6 bases). This CDR3 is built from 14 residues. The V gene's germline CDR1 is SEHNR and CDR2 FQNEAQ (reference sequence). Trimming shortened V by 5 bases and J by 3 bases, and 13 bases separated the two germline ends. CDR3 sequence: CASSTQTGDYGYTF. CDR3 DNA: TGTGCCAGCAGCACCCAGACAGGAGACTATGGCTACACCTTC.

In its sample, this clonotype was seen a few times. The rearrangement joins TRBV28 to TRBJ2-5; no definite D call. Trimming shortened V by 3 bases and J by 1 base, and 3 bases separated the two germline ends. The germline CDR1 and CDR2 sequences are MDHEN and SYDVKM. This CDR3 region has 12 residues. The DNA for the CDR3 is TGTGCCAGCAGTTTTCTCCAAGAGACCCAGTACTTC. It translates to CASSFLQETQYF.

The rearrangement joins TRBV2 to TRBJ2-7; TRBD1 matches at 7 bases. The CDR3 extends over 16 amino acids. Germline V gene lookup returns CDR1 SNHLY and CDR2 FYNNEI. Losses at the gene ends were 5 bases for V and 2 bases for J; bases not matched to a gene: 12. The CDR3 region is CASSSPRDRRTYEQYF. The DNA of the CDR3 is TGTGCCAGCAGTTCCCCCCGGGACAGAAGAACCTACGAGCAGTACTTC.

This clonotype came up a few times. J is TRBJ1-6 and V is TRBV4-1, with D hard to call. The CDR3 totals 14 residues. CDR1 is MGHRA and CDR2 is YSYEKL in the germline V gene. V was pared by 1 base and J by 7 bases, with 8 bases between. CDR3 amino acids: CASSQGPGNSPLHF. DNA of the CDR3: TGCGCCAGCAGCCAAGGCCCCGGGAATTCACCCCTCCACTTT.

This clonotype was picked up many times. The V and J genes are TRBV12-3 or TRBV12-4 and TRBJ2-5; tentatively, D is TRBD2 (6 bases). The length of the CDR3 is 14 residues. The V end was cut by 5 bases, the J end by 5 bases, with 15 bases between. CDR3 sequence: CASSPGASGETQYF. CDR3 in DNA: TGTGCCAGCAGTCCGGGAGCCTCGGGGGAGACCCAGTACTTC.